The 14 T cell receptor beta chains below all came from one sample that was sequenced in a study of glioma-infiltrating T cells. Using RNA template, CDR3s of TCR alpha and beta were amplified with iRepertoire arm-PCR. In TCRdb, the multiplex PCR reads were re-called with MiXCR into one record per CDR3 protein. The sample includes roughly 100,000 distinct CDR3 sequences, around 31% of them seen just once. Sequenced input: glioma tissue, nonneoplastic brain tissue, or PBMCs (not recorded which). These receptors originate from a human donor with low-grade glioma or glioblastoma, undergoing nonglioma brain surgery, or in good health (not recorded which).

The CDR3 loop is CASSGDRGQGGYTF. As DNA, the CDR3 is TGTGCCAGCTCCGGGGACAGGGGGCAAGGTGGCTACACCTTC. The genes are TRBV11-2 and TRBJ1-2; 12 bases match TRBD1. The CDR3 spans 14 residues. After removal of 8 bases from V and 7 bases from J, the junction contained 8 bases not matched to a gene. Germline CDR1 is SGHAT and CDR2 is FQNNGV. Full variable domain (remainder filled in from reference TRBV11-2 and TRBJ1-2): EAGVAQSPRYKIIEKRQSVAFWCNPISGHATLYWYQQILGQGPKLLIQFQNNGVVDDSQLPKDRFSAERLKGVDSTLKIQPAKLEDSAVYLCASSGDRGQGGYTFGSGTRLTVV.

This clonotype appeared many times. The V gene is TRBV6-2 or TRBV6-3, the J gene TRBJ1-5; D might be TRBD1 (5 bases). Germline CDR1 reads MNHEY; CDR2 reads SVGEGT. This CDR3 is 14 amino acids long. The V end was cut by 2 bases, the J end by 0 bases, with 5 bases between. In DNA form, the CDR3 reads TGTGCCAGCAGTTACGGGGGTAGCAATCAGCCCCAGCATTTT. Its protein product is CASSYGGSNQPQHF.

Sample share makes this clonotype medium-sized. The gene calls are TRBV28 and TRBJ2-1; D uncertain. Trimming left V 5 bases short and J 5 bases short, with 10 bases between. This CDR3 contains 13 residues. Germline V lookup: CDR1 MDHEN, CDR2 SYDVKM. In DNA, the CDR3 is TGTGCCAGCAGTCCATCAACTCACAATGAGCAGTTCTTC. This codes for CASSPSTHNEQFF.

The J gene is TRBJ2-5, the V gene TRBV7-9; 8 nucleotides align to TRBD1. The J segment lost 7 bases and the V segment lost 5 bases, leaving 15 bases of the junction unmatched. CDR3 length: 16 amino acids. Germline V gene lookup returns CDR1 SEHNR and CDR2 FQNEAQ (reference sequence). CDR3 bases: TGTGCCAGCAGCGGACGGACAGGGCGACAGGAAGGGACCCAGTACTTC. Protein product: CASSGRTGRQEGTQYF.

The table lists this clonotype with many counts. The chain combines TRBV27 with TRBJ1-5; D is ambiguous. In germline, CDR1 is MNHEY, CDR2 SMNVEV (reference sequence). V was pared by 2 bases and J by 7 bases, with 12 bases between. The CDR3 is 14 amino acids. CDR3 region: CASSLGSTQQPQHF. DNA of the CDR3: TGTGCCAGCAGTTTAGGATCGACGCAGCAGCCCCAGCATTTT.

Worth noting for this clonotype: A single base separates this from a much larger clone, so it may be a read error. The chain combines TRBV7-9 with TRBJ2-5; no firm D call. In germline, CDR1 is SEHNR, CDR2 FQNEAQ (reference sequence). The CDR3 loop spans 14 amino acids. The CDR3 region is CASSLRGDQETKYF. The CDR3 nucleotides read TGTGCCAGCAGCTTAAGAGGAGACCAAGAGACCAAGTACTTC.

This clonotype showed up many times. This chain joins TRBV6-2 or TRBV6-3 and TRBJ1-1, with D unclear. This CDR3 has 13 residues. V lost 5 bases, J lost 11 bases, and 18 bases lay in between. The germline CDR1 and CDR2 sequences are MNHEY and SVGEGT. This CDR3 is CASSPPRTRGAFF. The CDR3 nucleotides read TGTGCCAGCAGTCCGCCCAGGACCCGTGGGGCTTTCTTT.

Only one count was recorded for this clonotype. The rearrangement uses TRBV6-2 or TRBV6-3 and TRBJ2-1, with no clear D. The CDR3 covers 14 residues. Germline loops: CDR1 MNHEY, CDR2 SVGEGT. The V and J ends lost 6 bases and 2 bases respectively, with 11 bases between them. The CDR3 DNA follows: TGTGCCAGCAGCTTGTCTCAGGCCTACAATGAGCAGTTCTTC. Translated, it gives CASSLSQAYNEQFF.

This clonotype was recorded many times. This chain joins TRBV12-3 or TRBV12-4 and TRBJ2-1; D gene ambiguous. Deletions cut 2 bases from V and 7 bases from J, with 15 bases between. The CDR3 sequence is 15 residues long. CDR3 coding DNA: TGTGCCAGCAGTTTAAATGGGGTGGGGAAGAATGAGCAGTTCTTC. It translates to CASSLNGVGKNEQFF.

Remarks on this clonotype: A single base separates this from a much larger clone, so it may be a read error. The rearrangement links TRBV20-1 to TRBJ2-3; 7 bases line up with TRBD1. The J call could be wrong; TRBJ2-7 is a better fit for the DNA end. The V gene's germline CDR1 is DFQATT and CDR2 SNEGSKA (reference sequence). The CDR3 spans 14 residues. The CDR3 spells CSARSGQGVGGQYF. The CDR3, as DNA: TGCAGTGCCCGATCGGGGCAGGGGGTGGGCGGGCAGTACTTC.

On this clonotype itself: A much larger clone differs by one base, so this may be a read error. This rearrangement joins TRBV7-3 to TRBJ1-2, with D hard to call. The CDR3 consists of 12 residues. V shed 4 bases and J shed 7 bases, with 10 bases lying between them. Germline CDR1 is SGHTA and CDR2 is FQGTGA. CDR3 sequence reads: CASSYAGCGYTF. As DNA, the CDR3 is TGTGCCAGCAGCTATGCGGGCTGTGGCTACACCTTC.

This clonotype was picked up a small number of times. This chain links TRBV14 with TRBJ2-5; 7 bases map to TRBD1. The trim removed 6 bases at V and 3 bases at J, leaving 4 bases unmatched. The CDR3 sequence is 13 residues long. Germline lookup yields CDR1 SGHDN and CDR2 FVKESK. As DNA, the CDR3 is TGTGCCAGCAGGTTCCAGGGGGAAGAGACCCAGTACTTC. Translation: CASRFQGEETQYF.

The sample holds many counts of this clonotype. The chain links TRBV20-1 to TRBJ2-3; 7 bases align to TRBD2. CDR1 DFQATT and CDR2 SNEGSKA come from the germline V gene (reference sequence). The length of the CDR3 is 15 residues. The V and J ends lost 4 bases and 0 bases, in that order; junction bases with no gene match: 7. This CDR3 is CSATSAGSSTDTQYF. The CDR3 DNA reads TGCAGTGCTACGTCAGCGGGGTCTAGCACAGATACGCAGTATTTT.

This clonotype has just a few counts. CDR3 sequence (DNA): TGTGCCAGCAGCCATCTAGGGGCGAACACTGAAGCTTTCTTT. This gives the protein CASSHLGANTEAFF. The V gene is TRBV3-1, the J gene TRBJ1-1; a weak D match, TRBD1 (5 bases). Germline V gene lookup returns CDR1 LGHDT and CDR2 YNNKEL (reference sequence). This CDR3 is 14 amino acids long. The V end was cut by 3 bases, the J end by 1 base, with 9 bases between.